Included here is one T cell receptor beta chain sequence, with context. Its antigen is as yet unknown. Other DNA sequences within the sample encode an identical CDR3. Sequencing relied on a cDNA template that was reverse transcribed from extracted RNA. Sequencing was performed with immunoSEQ multiplex PCR; in TCRdb, only in-frame clones are kept and a portion is missing. The table includes about 210,000 clones, approximately 72% detected once. Stated treatment: oral pan-JAK inhibitor, 5-10 mg twice daily. This CDR3 has 13 residues. Germline CDR1 SGHTA, CDR2 FQGNSA. Trimming took off 1 base at V and 6 bases at J, with 4 bases between the two ends. The entry originates in a study of CD8+ T cells in alopecia areata. Looking at the study overall: Scalp area affected, as a percentage, set the severity score of treated patients.

General study findings and limits: The study found tofacitinib significantly decreased scalp clonality and expanded CD8+ clones among the top 100. Sequenced scalp T cells also include alphabeta T cells resident in normal skin. Scalp and blood retained many expanded lesional clones during tofacitinib.

The origin of this receptor is a human donor with alopecia areata. The rearrangement uses TRBV7-2 and TRBJ1-6; D gene ambiguous. The sample was CD4+ T cells sorted from blood, taken between weeks 44 and 45, from a patient treated with tofacitinib. Written as DNA, the CDR3 is TGTGCCAGCAGCTTAGAGGGTAATTCACCCCTCCACTTT. Its translation: CASSLEGNSPLHF.